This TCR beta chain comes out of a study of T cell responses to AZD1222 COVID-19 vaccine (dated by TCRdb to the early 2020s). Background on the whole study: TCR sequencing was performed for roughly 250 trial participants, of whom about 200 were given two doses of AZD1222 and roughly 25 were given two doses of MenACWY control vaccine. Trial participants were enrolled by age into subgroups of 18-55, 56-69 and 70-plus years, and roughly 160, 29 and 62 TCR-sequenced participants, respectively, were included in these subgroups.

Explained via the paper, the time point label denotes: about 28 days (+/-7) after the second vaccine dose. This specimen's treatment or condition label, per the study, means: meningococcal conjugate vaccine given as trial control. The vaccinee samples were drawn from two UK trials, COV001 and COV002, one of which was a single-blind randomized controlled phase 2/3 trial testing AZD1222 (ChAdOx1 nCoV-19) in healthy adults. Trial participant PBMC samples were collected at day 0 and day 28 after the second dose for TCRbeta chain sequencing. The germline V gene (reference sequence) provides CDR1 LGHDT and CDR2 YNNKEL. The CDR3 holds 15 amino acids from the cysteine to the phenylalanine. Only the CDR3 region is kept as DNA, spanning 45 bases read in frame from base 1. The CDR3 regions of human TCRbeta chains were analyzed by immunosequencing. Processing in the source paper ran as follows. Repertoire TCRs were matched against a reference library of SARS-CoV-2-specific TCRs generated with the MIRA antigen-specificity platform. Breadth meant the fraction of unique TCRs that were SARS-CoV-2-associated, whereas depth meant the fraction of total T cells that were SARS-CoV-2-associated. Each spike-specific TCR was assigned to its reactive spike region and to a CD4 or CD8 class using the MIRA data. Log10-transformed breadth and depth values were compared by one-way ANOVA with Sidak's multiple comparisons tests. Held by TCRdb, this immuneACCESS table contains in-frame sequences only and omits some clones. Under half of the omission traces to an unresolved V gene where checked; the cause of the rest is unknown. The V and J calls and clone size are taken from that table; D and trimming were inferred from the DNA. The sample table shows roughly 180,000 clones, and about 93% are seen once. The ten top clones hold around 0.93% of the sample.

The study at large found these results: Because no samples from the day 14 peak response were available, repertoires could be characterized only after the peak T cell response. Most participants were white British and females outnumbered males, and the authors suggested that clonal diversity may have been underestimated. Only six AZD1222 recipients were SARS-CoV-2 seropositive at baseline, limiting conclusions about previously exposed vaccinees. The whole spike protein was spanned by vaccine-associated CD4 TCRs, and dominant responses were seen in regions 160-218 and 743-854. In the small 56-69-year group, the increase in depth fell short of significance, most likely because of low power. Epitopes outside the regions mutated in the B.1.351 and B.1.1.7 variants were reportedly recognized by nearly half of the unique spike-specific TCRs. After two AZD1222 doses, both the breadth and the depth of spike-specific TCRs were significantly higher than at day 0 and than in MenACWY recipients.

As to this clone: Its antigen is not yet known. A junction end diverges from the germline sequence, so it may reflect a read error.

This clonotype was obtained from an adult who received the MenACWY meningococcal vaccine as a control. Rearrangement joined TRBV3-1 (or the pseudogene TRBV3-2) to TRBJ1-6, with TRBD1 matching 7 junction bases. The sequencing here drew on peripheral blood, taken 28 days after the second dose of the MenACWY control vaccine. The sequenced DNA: TGTGCCAGCAGCCACAGACAGGGCTTGGGGTCACCCCTCCGCTTT. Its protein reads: CASSHRQGLGSPLRF.